This is a list of T cell receptor beta chains from one sample in a study of blood T cell repertoires in COVID-19. Sequenced by immunoSEQ multiplex PCR; TCRdb stores in-frame clones only, minus some. The sample lists about 270,000 clones; 88% were seen once. Sequenced material: peripheral blood. These receptors all stem from a man in his sixties who had recovered from COVID-19. CDR3s include the opening cysteine and the closing phenylalanine or tryptophan. A D gene is named only where the DNA matches it firmly. Not all rows give a size; the values are once, few, many and, for expanded clones, a class.

NA,NA,TRBV5-1,TRBJ1-1,CASSASRELNTEAFF,TGCGCCAGCAGCGCCTCCCGGGAGTTGAACACTGAAGCTTTCTTT
NA,once,TRBV11-2,TRBJ2-1,CASSGGTYNEQFF,TGTGCCAGCAGCGGGGGGACTTACAATGAGCAGTTCTTC
TRBD2,NA,TRBV9,TRBJ2-5,CASSVDPSGGLRETQYF,TGTGCCAGCAGCGTAGACCCTAGCGGGGGCCTCCGGGAGACCCAGTACTTC
NA,NA,TRBV24-1,TRBJ2-1,CATTPAGAGANNEQFF,TGTGCCACCACCCCGGCTGGGGCGGGGGCAAACAATGAGCAGTTCTTC
NA,NA,TRBV19,TRBJ1-3,CASSNSGSGNTIYF,TGTGCCAGTAGTAACAGCGGCTCTGGAAACACCATATATTTT
TRBD2,NA,TRBV2,TRBJ2-5,CASRRLAGEETQYF,TGTGCCAGCAGACGACTAGCGGGGGAAGAGACCCAGTACTTC
NA,NA,TRBV6-1,TRBJ1-3,CASSDRAGASSGNTIYF,TGTGCCAGCAGTGACAGGGCAGGGGCCTCCTCTGGAAACACCATATATTTT
TRBD1,NA,TRBV19,TRBJ1-5,CASSLRDRAPNQPQHF,TGTGCCAGTAGTCTTCGGGACAGGGCCCCGAATCAGCCCCAGCATTTT
TRBD2,NA,TRBV2,TRBJ2-3,CASSERRGADTQYF,TGTGCCAGCAGTGAAAGACGGGGGGCAGATACGCAGTATTTT
NA,NA,TRBV11-2,TRBJ2-2,CASSLVYRENTGELFF,TGTGCCAGCAGCTTAGTTTACAGGGAGAACACCGGGGAGCTGTTTTTT
TRBD1,NA,TRBV7-3,TRBJ2-7,CASSRGQPPYEQYF,TGTGCCAGCAGCCGGGGACAGCCGCCCTACGAGCAGTACTTC
NA,few,TRBV24-1,TRBJ1-2,CATSEAGRGVDGYTF,TGTGCCACCAGTGAGGCTGGCAGGGGCGTGGATGGCTACACCTTC
TRBD1,NA,TRBV5-8,TRBJ1-5,CASRLRGTGLSQPQHF,TGTGCCAGCAGGTTAAGGGGGACAGGGCTAAGTCAGCCCCAGCATTTT
TRBD1,NA,TRBV6-5,TRBJ1-2,CASRTRTGGHGYTF,TGTGCCAGCAGAACTCGGACAGGGGGCCATGGCTACACCTTC
TRBD2,NA,TRBV3-1/TRBV3-2,TRBJ2-3,CASSQERLAGWADTQYF,TGTGCCAGCAGCCAAGAGAGACTAGCGGGGTGGGCAGATACGCAGTATTTT
NA,NA,TRBV5-5,TRBJ2-1,CASSLVPTGSGSYNEQFF,TGTGCCAGCAGCTTGGTACCTACAGGGTCGGGCTCCTACAATGAGCAGTTCTTC
NA,NA,TRBV19,TRBJ2-7,CASSIVRGGNEQYF,TGTGCCAGTAGTATAGTCCGGGGAGGCAACGAGCAGTACTTC
NA,NA,TRBV29-1,TRBJ1-2,CSVEEAGDYGYTF,TGCAGCGTTGAAGAGGCGGGAGACTATGGCTACACCTTC
TRBD1,few,TRBV19,TRBJ1-5,CASSISTGGYQPQHF,TGTGCCAGTAGTATTAGTACAGGGGGCTATCAGCCCCAGCATTTT
NA,NA,TRBV7-2,TRBJ1-2,CASSSSLTGNYGYTF,TGTGCCAGCAGCTCCTCATTGACAGGAAACTATGGCTACACCTTC
NA,few,TRBV9,TRBJ2-2,CASSPQVGGNTGELFF,TGTGCCAGCAGCCCTCAAGTAGGGGGGAACACCGGGGAGCTGTTTTTT
NA,NA,TRBV4-1,TRBJ2-3,CASSDFAGQSTDTQYF,TGCGCCAGCAGCGATTTTGCGGGACAGAGTACAGATACGCAGTATTTT
NA,NA,TRBV19,TRBJ2-1,CASSIRQVQDEQFF,TGTGCCAGTAGTATAAGGCAGGTCCAGGATGAGCAGTTCTTC
NA,NA,TRBV7-9,TRBJ1-6,CASKGNNSPLHF,TGTGCCAGCAAGGGGAACAATTCACCCCTCCACTTT
TRBD2,NA,TRBV9,TRBJ2-3,CASSVAPWGGGATGTDTQYF,TGTGCCAGCAGCGTAGCCCCATGGGGCGGGGGGGCCACCGGCACAGATACGCAGTATTTT
TRBD1,NA,TRBV19,TRBJ1-5,CATGTVSNQPQHF,TGTGCCACTGGGACAGTTAGCAATCAGCCCCAGCATTTT
TRBD1,NA,TRBV19,TRBJ1-1,CASSRDRGLGGTEAFF,TGTGCCAGTAGTAGGGACAGGGGGCTCGGGGGCACTGAAGCTTTCTTT
NA,NA,TRBV5-1,TRBJ1-1,CASSLWGPNTEAFF,TGCGCCAGCAGCTTGTGGGGGCCGAACACTGAAGCTTTCTTT
NA,NA,TRBV19,TRBJ1-1,CASSIDRGNTEAFF,TGTGCCAGTAGTATAGACAGGGGGAACACTGAAGCTTTCTTT
NA,NA,TRBV11-2,TRBJ1-1,CASSPVGGAQTEAFF,TGTGCCAGCAGCCCCGTGGGGGGGGCACAAACTGAAGCTTTCTTT
NA,NA,TRBV3-1/TRBV3-2,TRBJ2-4,CASSQALLLIKNIQYF,TGTGCCAGCAGCCAAGCGCTCCTTCTAATCAAAAACATTCAGTACTTC
TRBD2,NA,TRBV6-6,TRBJ2-2,CASSYRVSGGAGELFF,TGTGCCAGCAGTTACCGGGTTAGCGGGGGGGCCGGGGAGCTGTTTTTT
NA,NA,TRBV24-1,TRBJ1-3,CATSDEYGNTIYF,TGTGCCACCAGTGATGAGTATGGAAACACCATATATTTT
TRBD1,NA,TRBV11-3,TRBJ2-1,CASSLVQGAREQFF,TGTGCCAGCAGCTTAGTTCAGGGGGCTCGGGAGCAGTTCTTC
TRBD1,NA,TRBV6-6,TRBJ2-7,CASSPGQNYEQYF,TGTGCCAGCAGTCCGGGACAGAACTACGAGCAGTACTTC
NA,NA,TRBV6-2/TRBV6-3,TRBJ1-3,CASSYGAQSSGNTIYF,TGTGCCAGCAGTTACGGGGCCCAGTCCTCTGGAAACACCATATATTTT
NA,NA,TRBV9,TRBJ1-1,CASSARVGGDTEAFF,TGTGCCAGCAGCGCGAGGGTGGGAGGAGACACTGAAGCTTTCTTT
TRBD1,NA,TRBV6-6,TRBJ1-6,CASSPQGANSPLHF,TGTGCCAGCAGCCCACAGGGGGCGAATTCACCCCTCCACTTT
TRBD1,NA,TRBV6-5,TRBJ2-7,CASSTSVDRSYEQYF,TGTGCCAGCAGTACAAGCGTGGACAGGTCCTACGAGCAGTACTTC
NA,NA,TRBV9,TRBJ2-1,CASSAQKGGTYNEQFF,TGTGCCAGCAGCGCTCAAAAGGGGGGGACCTACAATGAGCAGTTCTTC
NA,NA,TRBV7-8,TRBJ1-6,CASSGRVDRNSPLHF,TGTGCCAGCAGCGGACGCGTTGACAGGAATTCACCCCTCCACTTT
NA,NA,TRBV15,TRBJ2-2,CATSNQRSTGELFF,TGTGCCACCAGCAATCAGAGGTCCACCGGGGAGCTGTTTTTT
NA,NA,TRBV5-1,TRBJ1-4,CASSGGMATNEKLFF,TGCGCCAGCAGCGGGGGGATGGCAACTAATGAAAAACTGTTTTTT